Detailed here is one T cell receptor (beta chain). As originally analysed: Estimation of nucleated cell counts relied on the amplification of reference gene primers. Clones were read by immunoSEQ multiplex PCR, and TCRdb kept only the in-frame ones, dropping some. V and J calls and clone size come straight from that table; D and trimming were deduced from the DNA. The sample has 71,000 or so clones, 80% to 90% seen once. The data are from a study of blood T cell repertoires in COVID-19. Background on the study: Nucleic acid was either cDNA or gDNA, and it came from T cells, B-cell-depleted T cells, or PBMCs.

V was shortened by 1 base and J by 7 bases, with 16 bases between the two germline ends. The CDR3 extends over 15 amino acids. Looked up from germline, CDR1 is SGHTA and CDR2 is FQGNSA. The sample comprised peripheral blood. The origin of this receptor is an elderly man in a cohort sampled during active COVID-19. J is TRBJ1-1 and V is TRBV7-2; D possibly corresponds to TRBD1 (6 bases). The CDR3 loop is CASSLVPGQGIEAFF. The CDR3 coding sequence is TGTGCCAGCAGCTTAGTCCCAGGGCAGGGGATTGAAGCTTTCTTT.